This T cell receptor beta chain was retrieved from a study of T cells expressing NK-cell markers. TCRdb re-analyzed the 5' RACE reads; it lists each CDR3 protein once, without DNA. This repertoire comprises about 170,000 distinct CDR3 sequences; its ten largest clones make up about 19%. From germline, CDR1 is SEHNR and CDR2 FQNEAQ (reference sequence). This CDR3 has 13 amino acids. This sequence was found in a man aged 18-75 years in good health. The sample consisted of blood T cells: a sorted CD56 or NKG2C T cell subset, CD4+ or CD8+ T cells, or bulk PBMC T cells (not recorded which). The chain links TRBV7-9 to TRBJ1-2; TCRdb returns TRBD1, unconfirmable since there is no DNA. CDR3 amino acids: CASSYPGGGHYTF.